Below, 24 T cell receptor beta chains from the same sample are listed, as sequenced in a study of shared clonotypes between healthy human individuals. Measured with immunoSEQ multiplex PCR; TCRdb has only the in-frame clones, and not every one. The sample carries about 2.1 million clones, around 95% recorded once. The naive CD8 population came from CD45RO-negative cells selected for CCR7, without terminally differentiated effector memory CD45RA+ cells. The sequencing sample was made of naive CD8+ T cells from PBMCs. These receptors were taken from a man between 18 and 35 years old in good health. Some clones in this sample may be carry-over from other donors' samples.

In the case of this clone: The sample holds other DNA sequences that translate to the same CDR3. The CDR3 sequence is CASSLDRDSRYGYTF. The CDR3 region has the DNA TGTGCCAGCAGCTTGGACCGGGACAGTAGATATGGCTACACCTTC. The chain recombines TRBV11-2 with TRBJ1-2, with 7 bases fitting TRBD1. V lost 3 bases and J lost 5; bases outside the gene matches: 9. Germline-derived CDR1 and CDR2 are SGHAT and FQNNGV. The length of the CDR3 is 15 residues.

V usage is TRBV2 and J usage is TRBJ1-5; no clear D gene. Germline V gene lookup returns CDR1 SNHLY and CDR2 FYNNEI. The CDR3 has 16 residues. Trimming pared 6 bases from V and 6 bases from J, leaving 21 bases between. In DNA form, the CDR3 reads TGTGCCAGCAGCTCGGCGGGCCCTATGGCTACTCAGCCCCAGCATTTT. Translation gives CASSSAGPMATQPQHF.

Comment on this clone: The sample carries other DNA sequences with the same CDR3. V and J are TRBV9 and TRBJ2-5, with 10 bases aligning to TRBD2. There are 14 residues in the CDR3. The V gene end was trimmed by 2 bases and the J gene end by 5 bases; junction bases not matched to a gene: 3. Germline V lookup: CDR1 SGDLS, CDR2 YYNGEE. The CDR3: CASSVLAGEETQYF. The CDR3 nucleotides read TGTGCCAGCAGCGTTCTAGCGGGAGAGGAGACCCAGTACTTC.

This chain connects TRBV27 to TRBJ2-3; 8 bases agree with TRBD2. The CDR3 is 15 residues long. Germline-derived CDR1 and CDR2 are MNHEY and SMNVEV (reference sequence). The V segment lost 2 bases and the J segment 3 bases; nucleotides outside the gene matches: 4. The CDR3 DNA follows: TGTGCCAGCAGTTTAGGGATAGCGGGGACAGATACGCAGTATTTT. Translating it yields CASSLGIAGTDTQYF.

This clone was picked up one time. The chain links TRBV18 to TRBJ1-2, with D possibly being TRBD1 (6 bases). The CDR3 has 17 amino acids. Germline V CDR1 and CDR2: KGHSH, LQKENI. V lost 2 bases and J lost 4, with 20 bases in between. In DNA form, the CDR3 reads TGTGCCAGCTCACCAGCGCCAGGGGCCGCGCTCGGCTATGGCTACACCTTC. Its protein is CASSPAPGAALGYGYTF.

The V and J genes are TRBV7-9 and TRBJ2-5; D may be TRBD1 or TRBD2 (5 bases each). The CDR3 extends over 13 amino acids. V dropped 4 bases and J dropped 5 bases, with 11 bases sitting between them. Germline loops: CDR1 SEHNR, CDR2 FQNEAQ (reference sequence). The CDR3 DNA is TGTGCCAGCAGCTGGGACGTTGTTGAGACCCAGTACTTC. Translated, it gives CASSWDVVETQYF.

The J gene is TRBJ1-2, the V gene TRBV19, with D hard to call. The CDR3 length is 16 residues. CDR1 and CDR2 from the germline V gene are LNHDA and SQIVND (reference sequence). V lost 6 bases and J lost 8, with 25 bases in between. The CDR3 here is CASSLTGKVPLVGYTF. CDR3 DNA: TGTGCCAGTAGCCTAACCGGGAAGGTCCCTCTAGTCGGCTACACCTTC.

The chain is built from TRBV29-1 and TRBJ2-6, with D perhaps assigned TRBD1 or TRBD2 (5 bases each). This CDR3 is 18 amino acids long. Per germline, CDR1 SQVTM and CDR2 ANQGSEA. Trimming took off 6 bases at V and 1 base at J, with 22 bases between the two ends. Written as DNA, the CDR3 is TGCAGCGTAGAAACCACCAGAAGGGGAGCATCTGGGGCCAACGTCCTGACTTTC. It codes for CSVETTRRGASGANVLTF. Full variable domain (rest looked up from reference TRBV29-1 and TRBJ2-6): SAVISQKPSRDICQRGTSLTIQCQVDSQVTMMFWYRQQPGQSLTLIATANQGSEATYESGFVIDKFPISRPNLTFSTLTVSNMSPEDSSIYLCSVETTRRGASGANVLTFGAGSRLTVL.

The gene calls are TRBV9 and TRBJ2-7; a possible D gene is TRBD1 (5 bases). Germline loops: CDR1 SGDLS, CDR2 YYNGEE. CDR3 length: 15 residues. Trimming stripped 4 bases from V and 0 bases from J, with 14 bases between. DNA of the CDR3: TGTGCCAGCAGCTCTATGGCCGGACACTCCTACGAGCAGTACTTC. Translated, it gives CASSSMAGHSYEQYF.

This chain links TRBV14 with TRBJ1-2, with 9 positions matching TRBD1. Germline CDR1 SGHDN, CDR2 FVKESK. V lost 0 bases to trimming and J lost 9 bases; unmatched junction nucleotides: 11. The CDR3 covers 16 residues. CDR3 region: CASSQDPRTGAFSYTF. The DNA of the CDR3 is TGTGCCAGCAGCCAAGATCCGCGGACAGGGGCGTTTAGCTACACCTTC.

This chain uses TRBV7-3 with TRBJ2-1; 7 nucleotides line up with TRBD2. Germline V gives CDR1 SGHTA, CDR2 FQGTGA. The CDR3 spans 19 residues. V shed 5 bases and J 3 bases; nucleotides not matched to a gene: 19. The CDR3 here is CASSQEVAGALGYYNEQFF. In DNA form, the CDR3 reads TGTGCCAGCAGCCAGGAGGTGGCGGGAGCCCTCGGATACTACAATGAGCAGTTCTTC.

This CDR3 is CASTNPRQGRTEAFF. Here the CDR3 DNA reads TGTGCCAGCACCAATCCTCGGCAGGGCCGTACTGAAGCTTTCTTT. The chain employs TRBV27 and TRBJ1-1, with a weak D call TRBD1 (5 bases). The CDR3 runs 15 residues. The V gene lost 7 bases and the J gene lost 5 bases, with 20 bases spanning the gap. Germline V gene lookup returns CDR1 MNHEY and CDR2 SMNVEV (reference sequence).

The rearrangement links TRBV7-2 to TRBJ2-1, with 12 bases aligning to TRBD2. The CDR3 runs 18 residues. Germline CDR1 is SGHTA and CDR2 is FQGNSA. V lost 6 bases to trimming and J lost 5 bases; unmatched junction nucleotides: 14. DNA of the CDR3: TGTGCCAGCAGAAGAGAGTACGGACTAGCGGGAAGCAACAATGAGCAGTTCTTC. It specifies CASRREYGLAGSNNEQFF.

The rearrangement uses TRBV7-6 and TRBJ1-1, with unresolved D. Trimming took 1 base from V and 2 from J, leaving 11 bases between them. This CDR3 has 15 residues. Looked up from germline, CDR1 is SGHVS and CDR2 is FNYEAQ. The CDR3: CASSLVVEANTEAFF. For the CDR3, the DNA is TGTGCCAGCAGCTTAGTGGTGGAGGCCAACACTGAAGCTTTCTTT.

A remark on this clone: The same CDR3 is also encoded by other DNA sequences in this sample. The chain links TRBV11-3 to TRBJ2-2; 8 nucleotides match TRBD1. The germline V gene has CDR1 SGHNT and CDR2 YENEEA. The CDR3 spans 15 residues. V lost 5 bases, J lost 4 bases, and 6 bases stayed unmatched. The CDR3 here is CASSPRTGPTGELFF. Here the CDR3 DNA reads TGTGCCAGCAGCCCCCGGACAGGGCCCACCGGGGAGCTGTTTTTT.

The rearrangement joins TRBV7-3 to TRBJ2-1; TRBD2 aligns across 14 bases. This CDR3 spans 19 amino acids. Germline CDR1 is SGHTA and CDR2 is FQGTGA. V lost 5 bases to trimming and J lost 4 bases; unmatched junction nucleotides: 13. The DNA of the CDR3 is TGTGCCAGCAGCGCAACCGGGACTAGCGGGAGAGCGTATTACAATGAGCAGTTCTTC. This encodes CASSATGTSGRAYYNEQFF.

This clone was counted once. The chain uses TRBV10-1 and TRBJ2-7, with 7 bases lining up with TRBD1. Trimming at V came to 4 bases and at J to 4 bases, leaving 7 bases not matched to a gene. This CDR3 spans 14 amino acids. Germline V CDR1 and CDR2: WNHNN, SYGVQD (reference sequence). Here the CDR3 reads CASSVGTAEYEQYF. The CDR3 coding sequence is TGCGCCAGCAGTGTGGGGACAGCGGAATACGAGCAGTACTTC.

This chain links TRBV5-6 with TRBJ2-5, with TRBD1 matching over 8 bases. V trimming: 4 bases; J trimming: 0 bases; junction bases outside the gene matches: 17. The CDR3 totals 19 residues. CDR1 and CDR2 (germline): SGHDT, YYEEEE. The DNA for the CDR3 is TGTGCCAGCAGCCCATGGTTCAACAGGGGACAGGTTTACCAAGAGACCCAGTACTTC. Translating it yields CASSPWFNRGQVYQETQYF. Using reference TRBV5-6 and TRBJ2-5 for the parts outside the CDR3, the full variable domain is DAGVTQSPTHLIKTRGQQVTLRCSPKSGHDTVSWYQQALGQGPQFIFQYYEEEERQRGNFPDRFSGHQFPNYSSELNVNALLLGDSALYLCASSPWFNRGQVYQETQYFGPGTRLLVL.

The rearrangement uses TRBV2 and TRBJ2-5; 9 positions agree with TRBD1. The junction had 2 bases not matched to a gene; V was cut back by 6 bases and J by 0 bases. Germline-derived CDR1 and CDR2 are SNHLY and FYNNEI. The CDR3 is made up of 14 amino acids. The CDR3 here is CASRGTGHQETQYF. In nucleotides, the CDR3 is TGTGCCAGCAGAGGGACAGGGCACCAAGAGACCCAGTACTTC.

This clone was found a few times. The V gene is TRBV29-1, the J gene TRBJ1-3; possible D gene TRBD1, 5 bases. CDR3 size: 13 residues. Germline values: CDR1 SQVTM, CDR2 ANQGSEA. With 4 bases removed from V and 4 bases from J, the gap between germline ends came to 11 bases. The CDR3 region has the DNA TGCAGCGTTGGAACAGGAGAAGGAAACACCATATATTTT. Translated: CSVGTGEGNTIYF.

The J gene is TRBJ1-3, the V gene TRBV28; D call uncertain. From germline, CDR1 is MDHEN and CDR2 SYDVKM. The CDR3 is 15 amino acids. V was cut by 4 bases and J by 0 bases, with 10 bases left in between. CDR3 in amino acids: CASSSQVYSGNTIYF. The CDR3 nucleotides read TGTGCCAGCAGTTCGCAGGTGTACTCTGGAAACACCATATATTTT.

V and J are TRBV4-2 and TRBJ2-2, with D tentatively TRBD1 or TRBD2 (5 bases each). The germline CDR1 and CDR2 sequences are LGHNA and YNFKEQ. Trimming shortened V by 6 bases and J by 3 bases, and 14 bases separated the two germline ends. The CDR3 is 15 residues long. Here the CDR3 DNA reads TGTGCCAGCAGGGTCGGCCGAGGGGACACCGGGGAGCTGTTTTTT. Translated, it gives CASRVGRGDTGELFF.

The gene calls are TRBV27 and TRBJ2-5; a possible D gene is TRBD2 (6 bases). Germline V gene lookup returns CDR1 MNHEY and CDR2 SMNVEV (reference sequence). This CDR3 has 15 amino acids. The V end was cut by 0 bases, the J end by 5 bases, with 13 bases between. CDR3 nucleotide sequence: TGTGCCAGCAGTTTATCGGAGGGGTTGGTCGAGACCCAGTACTTC. This sequence encodes CASSLSEGLVETQYF.

This sequence joins TRBV10-1 and TRBJ1-4; 8 bases align to TRBD1. The J segment lost 8 bases and the V segment lost 6 bases, leaving 8 bases of the junction unmatched. The CDR3 is made up of 14 amino acids. Germline lookup yields CDR1 WNHNN and CDR2 SYGVQD (reference sequence). The CDR3 protein is CASRGEGQEEKLFF. The CDR3 DNA is TGCGCCAGCAGGGGCGAGGGACAGGAAGAAAAACTGTTTTTT.